This T cell receptor beta chain was captured in a study of blood T cell repertoires in COVID-19 (dated by TCRdb to 2020 to 2022). Some background on the complete study: The collaborator samples originated in the United States, Italy and Spain and spanned the acute and convalescent phases of COVID-19. The prospective study material was composed of cDNA or gDNA derived from T cells, B-cell-depleted T cells, or PBMCs. Deeply sampled blood TCRbeta repertoires from subjects exposed to, actively infected with, or recovered from COVID-19 were included in the dataset. The repertoires were released in a freely available public database meant as a resource for research on the immune response to SARS-CoV-2. Samples were obtained from the ongoing ImmuneRACE study (first 160 participants) and from 950 to 1,500 subjects provided by 6 global collaborators. The sample metadata nearly always contained a de-identified subject ID, COVID-19 status, age in years and sex. HLA class I and class II types, where available, came from metadata supplied by the sample provider rather than from assay-based typing. Points the paper makes about the study in general: How much clinical and demographic metadata was included differed by source and by participant, and the metadata was provided uncurated.

Whole blood was collected in K2EDTA tubes by collaborating institutions according to the institutions' own protocols. For TCRbeta analysis, collaborator samples were shipped as frozen whole blood, as isolated PBMCs, or as DNA extracted from either sample type. At the junction V is shortened by 6 bases and J by 3 bases; bases outside the gene matches: 7. The germline V gene gives CDR1 as ENHRY and CDR2 as SYGVKD. Including cysteine and phenylalanine, the CDR3 has 15 amino acids. Only the CDR3 DNA stays, 45 bases, in frame from base 1. As concerns this clone: Its cognate antigen has yet to be identified. It has no much larger one-base neighbor in the sample; base qualities were not kept.

TCRbeta CDR3 regions were amplified from genomic DNA using the immunoSEQ Assay, a bias-controlled multiplex PCR. In the paper's pipeline: Within the assay, amplification of reference gene primers was used to estimate how many nucleated cells each sample contained. To quantify the absolute abundance of each unique TCRbeta CDR3 rearrangement, sequence reads were collapsed and filtered. For each sample, productive Simpson clonality was calculated as the square root of Simpson's diversity index over productive rearrangements. TCRdb limited this immuneACCESS table to in-frame rearrangements with V and J called. A share of clones is missing; checked studies link under half to unresolved V genes, and the rest is unexplained. The V and J calls and the clone size are those of that table, but D and trimming were determined from the DNA. The sample has approximately 180,000 clones on record, about 93% of them singletons. 0.53% of the sample comes from the top ten.

The sequence was obtained from a man over 45 with acute or convalescent COVID-19. The sequenced sample was peripheral blood. In this chain, TRBV10-3 is recombined with TRBJ2-1, with 8 bases aligning to TRBD2. Here the CDR3 is given as CAIRGTSPLYNEQFF. The nucleotide sequence reads TGTGCCATCAGGGGGACTAGTCCCCTCTACAATGAGCAGTTCTTC.